Below, 27 T cell receptor beta chains from the same sample are listed, as sequenced in a study of cytomegalovirus exposure and HLA in healthy donors. The PCR had 60 Vbeta and 13 Jbeta primers. Generated by immunoSEQ multiplex PCR, the TCRdb table keeps only in-frame clones and is missing some. This table has 180,000 or so clones, roughly 9.4% appearing once. Sequencing input: PBMCs. These receptors all stem from a woman between 25 and 40 years old in good health and CMV-seropositive.

Only a few counts were recorded for this clone. CDR3 nucleotide sequence: TGTGCCAGCAGCCAAGGTCGGGGACAGGAGATTTCCCAGTACTTC. Protein product: CASSQGRGQEISQYF. The chain recombines TRBV4-2 with TRBJ2-5, with 8 nucleotides matching TRBD1. J lost 9 bases, V lost 1 base, and 10 bases had no gene match. The CDR3 consists of 15 residues. Germline CDR1 reads LGHNA; CDR2 reads YNFKEQ.

This clone was found a few times. The chain employs TRBV11-3 and TRBJ2-3; weak D call: TRBD2 (6 bases). The CDR3 length is 15 residues. Germline loops: CDR1 SGHNT, CDR2 YENEEA. Trimming removed 1 base from V and 4 bases from J, with 12 bases in between. Here the CDR3 DNA reads TGTGCCAGCAGCTTAGGGACGGGAGAAGCAGATACGCAGTATTTT. Protein product: CASSLGTGEADTQYF.

This clone was seen a handful of times. The chain couples TRBV27 to TRBJ2-5; 9 bases align to TRBD1. Losses at the gene ends were 3 bases for V and 4 bases for J; bases not matched to a gene: 6. Per the germline V gene, CDR1 is MNHEY and CDR2 is SMNVEV (reference sequence). The CDR3 has 15 amino acids. The CDR3 sequence is CASSFWDREGETQYF. The DNA for the CDR3 is TGTGCCAGCAGTTTTTGGGACAGGGAAGGAGAGACCCAGTACTTC.

In this sample, this clone turned up a few times. The V gene is TRBV19, the J gene TRBJ1-4; 9 nucleotides match TRBD1. The CDR3 runs to 18 residues. Trimming took 6 bases from V and 3 from J; bases not matched to a gene: 14. CDR1 and CDR2 from the germline V gene are LNHDA and SQIVND (reference sequence). CDR3 coding DNA: TGTGCCAGTAGCCTCCGGGACAGGGTCATTACAGCTAATGAAAAACTGTTTTTT. It specifies CASSLRDRVITANEKLFF.

This chain connects TRBV4-2 to TRBJ2-2; possible D gene TRBD2, 6 bases. The CDR3 consists of 16 residues. V lost 0 bases to trimming and J lost 1 base, with 9 bases between them. The germline V gene has CDR1 LGHNA and CDR2 YNFKEQ. The CDR3 reads CASSQDWRENTGELFF. In DNA, the CDR3 is TGTGCCAGCAGCCAAGATTGGCGGGAGAACACCGGGGAGCTGTTTTTT.

The chain combines TRBV6-1 with TRBJ2-3, with TRBD2 identical over 13 bases. Per germline, CDR1 MNHNS and CDR2 SASEGT. The CDR3 spans 15 residues. The J segment lost 4 bases and the V segment lost 8 bases, leaving 6 bases of the junction unmatched. The CDR3 is CASRTSGRRPDTQYF. Written as DNA, the CDR3 is TGTGCCAGCCGGACTAGCGGGAGAAGGCCAGATACGCAGTATTTT.

V gene TRBV5-1 combines with J gene TRBJ2-7, with 7 bases that match TRBD2. CDR1 SGHRS and CDR2 YFSETQ come from the germline V gene. The length of the CDR3 is 15 residues. V was clipped by 0 bases and J by 3 bases; unmatched bases: 6. The CDR3 sequence: CASSLGASGYYEQYF. The DNA for the CDR3 is TGCGCCAGCAGCTTGGGGGCTAGCGGTTACTACGAGCAGTACTTC.

This clone was found a few times. This chain's CDR3 is CASSYSGGSYEQYF. The CDR3 DNA reads TGTGCCAGCAGCTACAGCGGGGGGTCCTACGAGCAGTACTTC. The chain couples TRBV5-6 to TRBJ2-7; 9 positions agree with TRBD2. Germline CDR1 and CDR2: SGHDT and YYEEEE. The junction had 2 bases not matched to a gene; V was cut back by 3 bases and J by 1 base. The CDR3 loop spans 14 amino acids.

A few counts support this clone. V is TRBV5-5 and J is TRBJ1-4; 7 bases align to TRBD1. Germline CDR1 SGHKS, CDR2 YYEKEE (reference sequence). The V segment lost 0 bases and the J segment 6 bases; nucleotides outside the gene matches: 5. The CDR3 sequence is 15 residues long. CDR3 residues: CASSLAGQGDEKLFF. The CDR3 DNA reads TGTGCCAGCAGCTTGGCGGGCCAGGGGGATGAAAAACTGTTTTTT.

This clone has only a few counts. Other DNA sequences in the same sample also yield this CDR3. The rearrangement uses TRBV5-1 and TRBJ2-1; 8 bases align to TRBD1. Germline CDR1 SGHRS, CDR2 YFSETQ. CDR3 length: 15 residues. With V trimmed by 4 bases and J by 0 bases, 3 bases remained unmatched. CDR3 protein: CASSPGQGSYNEQFF. For the CDR3, the DNA is TGCGCCAGCAGCCCCGGACAGGGCTCCTACAATGAGCAGTTCTTC.

This clone was seen only once. The chain links TRBV10-1 to TRBJ2-7, with 10 bases aligning to TRBD1. Trimming at V came to 6 bases and at J to 4 bases, leaving 9 bases not matched to a gene. The CDR3 has 15 amino acids. Germline V lookup: CDR1 WNHNN, CDR2 SYGVQD (reference sequence). CDR3 region: CASSSTTGGGYEQYF. In DNA form, the CDR3 reads TGCGCCAGCAGCTCGACGACAGGGGGCGGGTACGAGCAGTACTTC.

The chain combines TRBV5-6 with TRBJ2-5; tentative D call: TRBD2 (6 bases). Germline lookup yields CDR1 SGHDT and CDR2 YYEEEE. Trimming cost V 4 bases and J 5 bases, with 18 bases left between them. The CDR3 totals 15 residues. This CDR3 is CASSTVRDPRETQYF. CDR3 sequence (DNA): TGTGCCAGCAGCACCGTGCGGGACCCCAGGGAGACCCAGTACTTC.

V is TRBV2 and J is TRBJ2-1, with D tentatively TRBD2 (5 bases). CDR1 is SNHLY, CDR2 FYNNEI, per germline. V was cut by 5 bases and J by 8 bases, with 16 bases left in between. CDR3 length equals 14 residues. CDR3 bases: TGTGCCAGCAGTTCCGTGGGAGTAAGGTATGAGCAGTTCTTC. Encoded protein: CASSSVGVRYEQFF.

The CDR3, as DNA: TGTGCCAGCAGTTCCAGACTAGCGGGAGACCCCTACGAGCAGTACTTC. It yields the protein CASSSRLAGDPYEQYF. The J gene is TRBJ2-7, the V gene TRBV6-5; 12 bases agree with TRBD2. V lost 4 bases to trimming and J lost 2 bases; unmatched junction nucleotides: 6. CDR1 MNHEY and CDR2 SVGAGI come from the germline V gene. The length of the CDR3 is 16 residues.

The chain recombines TRBV7-9 with TRBJ2-4; tentatively, D is TRBD1 (6 bases). V was trimmed by 4 bases and J by 6 bases, leaving 22 bases between them. The germline CDR1 and CDR2 sequences are SEHNR and FQNEAQ (reference sequence). This CDR3 has 17 residues. The chain's CDR3 is CASSSDPGTTPGNIQYF. CDR3 in DNA: TGTGCCAGCAGCTCCGACCCCGGGACAACCCCCGGAAACATTCAGTACTTC.

This clone was counted only a few times. V usage is TRBV6-5 and J usage is TRBJ1-1, with a tentative D call TRBD1 (6 bases). The CDR3 extends over 15 amino acids. Germline V gene lookup returns CDR1 MNHEY and CDR2 SVGAGI. Trimming removed 6 bases from V and 5 bases from J, with 19 bases in between. The CDR3 sequence is CASRNSGTLRTEAFF. CDR3 sequence (DNA): TGTGCCAGCAGGAACTCCGGGACATTGAGGACTGAAGCTTTCTTT.

There are a few counts of this clone. The V call is TRBV2, the J call TRBJ2-1; 10 bases map to TRBD2. There are 15 residues in the CDR3. Per the germline V gene, CDR1 is SNHLY and CDR2 is FYNNEI. After removal of 2 bases from V and 8 bases from J, the junction contained 6 bases not matched to a gene. The DNA of the CDR3 is TGTGCCAGCAGTGAAAGGCTAGCGGGAGCTGATGAGCAGTTCTTC. Its protein product is CASSERLAGADEQFF.

This clone occurred a few times. This chain joins TRBV6-6 and TRBJ1-5; unclear D gene. CDR3 length: 13 residues. Germline loops: CDR1 MNHNY, CDR2 SVGAGI (reference sequence). Trimming took 2 bases from V and 7 from J, leaving 9 bases between them. The CDR3: CASSYEGSQPQHF. In DNA, the CDR3 is TGTGCCAGCAGTTACGAGGGATCCCAGCCCCAGCATTTT.

The chain links TRBV18 to TRBJ2-5; the D gene is possibly TRBD1 (6 bases). V lost 6 bases and J lost 5, with 13 bases in between. CDR3 length: 13 amino acids. Germline V CDR1 and CDR2: KGHSH, LQKENI. The CDR3 DNA reads TGTGCCAGCTCCCTGCACCAGGGGGAGACCCAGTACTTC. Its translation is CASSLHQGETQYF.

The V call is TRBV6-5, the J call TRBJ2-3; the D gene is possibly TRBD2 (6 bases). This CDR3 has 15 amino acids. Germline CDR1 reads MNHEY; CDR2 reads SVGAGI. Between the trimmed V and J ends, which lost 2 bases and 2 bases, there was a span of 11 bases. CDR3 nucleotide sequence: TGTGCCAGCAGTTACATGGCGGGGATCACAGATACGCAGTATTTT. Protein product: CASSYMAGITDTQYF.

The chain employs TRBV4-1 and TRBJ1-2, with 11 nucleotides matching TRBD1. J lost 4 bases, V lost 3 bases, and 7 bases had no gene match. Germline V gene data show CDR1 as MGHRA and CDR2 as YSYEKL. The CDR3 is 16 amino acids. The CDR3 region is CASSQQLGTGGYGYTF. The CDR3 coding sequence is TGCGCCAGCAGCCAGCAATTGGGGACAGGGGGCTATGGCTACACCTTC.

This clone was picked up a small number of times. This chain joins TRBV19 and TRBJ2-3; perhaps TRBD1 as D (5 bases). CDR3 size: 14 residues. The germline V gene has CDR1 LNHDA and CDR2 SQIVND (reference sequence). V dropped 2 bases and J dropped 2 bases, with 8 bases sitting between them. CDR3 amino acids: CASSITGFTDTQYF. The DNA for the CDR3 is TGTGCCAGTAGTATAACAGGTTTCACAGATACGCAGTATTTT.

The chain combines TRBV5-4 with TRBJ2-7; D is unresolved. The germline CDR1 and CDR2 sequences are SGHNT and YYREEE (reference sequence). The CDR3 has 14 residues. Trimming left V 1 base short and J 5 bases short, with 13 bases between. CDR3 coding DNA: TGTGCCAGCAGCTTGAGGTGGTCGCAGGACGAGCAGTACTTC. It codes for CASSLRWSQDEQYF.

The CDR3 DNA reads TGTGCCAGCAGCATAAGCCTAGCGGGAGCGAGCGACAATGAGCAGTTCTTC. Translated, it gives CASSISLAGASDNEQFF. This chain links TRBV9 with TRBJ2-1; 10 bases fit TRBD2. The germline CDR1 and CDR2 sequences are SGDLS and YYNGEE. After removal of 4 bases from V and 5 bases from J, the junction contained 12 bases not matched to a gene. CDR3 size: 17 residues.

The sample holds a few counts of this clone. The gene calls are TRBV7-8 and TRBJ2-7; tentatively, D is TRBD2 (5 bases). V gave up 1 base and J gave up 2 bases, with 9 bases separating them. The germline CDR1 and CDR2 sequences are SGHVS and FQNEAQ. The CDR3 runs 14 residues. CDR3 nucleotide sequence: TGTGCCAGCAGCTTAGTCGGGGTTACCTACGAGCAGTACTTC. It yields the protein CASSLVGVTYEQYF.

Only a few counts were recorded for this clone. This chain joins TRBV5-1 and TRBJ1-2; 7 bases fit TRBD1. From germline, CDR1 is SGHRS and CDR2 YFSETQ. The V and J ends lost 0 bases and 5 bases, in that order; junction bases with no gene match: 4. The CDR3 length is 14 residues. Written as DNA, the CDR3 is TGCGCCAGCAGCTTGGCCCCAGGGGGTTATGGCTACACCTTC. Translating gives CASSLAPGGYGYTF.

The V and J genes are TRBV11-2 and TRBJ1-1, with 8 bases lining up with TRBD1. This CDR3 spans 16 amino acids. The J segment lost 4 bases and the V segment lost 0 bases, leaving 7 bases of the junction unmatched. Germline V gene data show CDR1 as SGHAT and CDR2 as FQNNGV. For the CDR3, the DNA is TGTGCCAGCAGCTTAGAAGGACAGGGACTCGGCACTGAAGCTTTCTTT. Translation gives CASSLEGQGLGTEAFF.